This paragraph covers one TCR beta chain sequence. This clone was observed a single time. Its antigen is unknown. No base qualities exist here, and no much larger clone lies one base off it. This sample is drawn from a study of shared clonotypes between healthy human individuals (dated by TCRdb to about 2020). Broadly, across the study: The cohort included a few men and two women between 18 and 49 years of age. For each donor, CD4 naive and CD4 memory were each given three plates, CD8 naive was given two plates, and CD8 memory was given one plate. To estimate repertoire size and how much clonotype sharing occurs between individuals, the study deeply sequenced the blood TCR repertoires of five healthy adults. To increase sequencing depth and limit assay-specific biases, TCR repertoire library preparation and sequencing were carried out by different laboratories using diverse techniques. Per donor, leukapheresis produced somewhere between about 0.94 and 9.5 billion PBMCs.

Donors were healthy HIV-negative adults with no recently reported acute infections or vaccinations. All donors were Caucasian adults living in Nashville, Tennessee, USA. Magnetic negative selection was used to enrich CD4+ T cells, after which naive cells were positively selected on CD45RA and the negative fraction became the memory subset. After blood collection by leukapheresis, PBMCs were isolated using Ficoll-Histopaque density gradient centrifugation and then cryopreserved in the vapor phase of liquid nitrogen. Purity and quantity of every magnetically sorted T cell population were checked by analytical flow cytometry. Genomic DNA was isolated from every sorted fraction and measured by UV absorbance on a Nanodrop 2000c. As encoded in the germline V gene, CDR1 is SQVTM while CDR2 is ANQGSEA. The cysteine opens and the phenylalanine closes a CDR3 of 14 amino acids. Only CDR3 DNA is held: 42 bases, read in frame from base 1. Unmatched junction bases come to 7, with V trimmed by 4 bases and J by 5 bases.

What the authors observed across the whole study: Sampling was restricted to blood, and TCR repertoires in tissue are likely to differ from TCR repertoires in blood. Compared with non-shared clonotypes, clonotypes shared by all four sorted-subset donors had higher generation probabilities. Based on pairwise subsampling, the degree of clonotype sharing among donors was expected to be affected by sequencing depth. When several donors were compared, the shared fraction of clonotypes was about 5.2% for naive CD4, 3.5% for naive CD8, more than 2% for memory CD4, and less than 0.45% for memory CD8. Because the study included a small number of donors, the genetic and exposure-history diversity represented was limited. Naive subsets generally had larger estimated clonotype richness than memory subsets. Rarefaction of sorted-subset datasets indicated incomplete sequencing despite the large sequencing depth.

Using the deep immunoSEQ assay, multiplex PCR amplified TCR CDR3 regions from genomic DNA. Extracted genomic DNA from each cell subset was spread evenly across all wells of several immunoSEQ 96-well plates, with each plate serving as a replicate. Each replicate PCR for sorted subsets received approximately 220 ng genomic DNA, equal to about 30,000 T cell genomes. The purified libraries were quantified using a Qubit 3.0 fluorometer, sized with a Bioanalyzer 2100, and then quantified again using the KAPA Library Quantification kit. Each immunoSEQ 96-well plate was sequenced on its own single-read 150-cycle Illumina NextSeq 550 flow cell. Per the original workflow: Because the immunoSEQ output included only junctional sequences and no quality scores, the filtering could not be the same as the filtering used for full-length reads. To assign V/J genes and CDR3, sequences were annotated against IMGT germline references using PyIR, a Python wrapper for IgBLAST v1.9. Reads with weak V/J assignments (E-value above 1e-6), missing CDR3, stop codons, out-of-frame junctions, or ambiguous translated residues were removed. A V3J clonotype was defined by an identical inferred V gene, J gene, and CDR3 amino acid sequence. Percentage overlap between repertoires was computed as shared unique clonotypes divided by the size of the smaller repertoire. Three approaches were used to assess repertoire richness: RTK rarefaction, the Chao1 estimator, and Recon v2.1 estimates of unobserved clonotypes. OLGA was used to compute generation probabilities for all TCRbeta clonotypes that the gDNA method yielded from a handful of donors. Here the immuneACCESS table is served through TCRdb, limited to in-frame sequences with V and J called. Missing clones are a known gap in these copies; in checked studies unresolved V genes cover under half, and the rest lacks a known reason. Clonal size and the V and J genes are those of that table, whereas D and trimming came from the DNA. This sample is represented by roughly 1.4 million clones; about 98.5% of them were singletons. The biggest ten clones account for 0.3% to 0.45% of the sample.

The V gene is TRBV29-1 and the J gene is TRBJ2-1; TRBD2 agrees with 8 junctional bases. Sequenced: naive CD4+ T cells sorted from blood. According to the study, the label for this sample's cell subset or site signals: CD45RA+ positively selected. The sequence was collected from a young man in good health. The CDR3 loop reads CSVATRLAHNEQFF. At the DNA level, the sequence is TGCAGCGTTGCCACCCGACTAGCGCACAATGAGCAGTTCTTC.